This TCR beta chain was sequenced during a study of T cells after yellow fever vaccination. This clonotype was seen more than once but under ten times. What it recognizes is unknown. TCRdb independently ran MiXCR on the 5' RACE reads; one entry per CDR3 protein. The sample gives some 240,000 distinct CDR3 sequences, more than 3% of which show up once; around 3.2% is in the top ten. Germline CDR1 MNHEY, CDR2 SVGAGI. The CDR3 sequence is 14 residues long. With 2 bases removed from V and 2 bases from J, the gap between germline ends came to 9 bases. Overall study results and limits: At 95% to 96% for CD4 and approximately 88% for CD8, most primary-vaccination clones showed up again after the booster. On re-exposure, the response was weaker but peaked faster, at day 5 versus 15.

The V gene is TRBV6-5, the J gene TRBJ1-2; no clear D gene. The receptor's source is a man aged 18 to 29 who received the YFV17D yellow fever vaccine. The sample was CD4+ T cells sorted from PBMCs, taken 10 days after the yellow fever booster vaccination. The CDR3 DNA sequence: TGTGCCAGCAGTTACACCGGGATCAACTATGGCTACACCTTC. It yields the protein CASSYTGINYGYTF.